Below are 28 T cell receptor beta chains sequenced from a single sample in a study of T cell clones after liver transplantation. The method was immunoSEQ multiplex PCR; TCRdb's version includes in-frame clones alone and lacks a portion of them. Of roughly 100,000 clones listed, 75% to 90% were seen once; the top ten hold about 1%. Sample: CD4+ T cells from blood, taken before liver transplant. All receptors derive from a human donor who received a liver transplant.

V gene TRBV7-9 combines with J gene TRBJ1-5; 9 bases are a match to TRBD1. Germline V gene data show CDR1 as SEHNR and CDR2 as FQNEAQ (reference sequence). The V gene end was trimmed by 4 bases and the J gene end by 6 bases; junction bases not matched to a gene: 4. The CDR3 is 14 residues long. The CDR3 is CASSSQTGGQPQHF. CDR3 DNA sequence: TGTGCCAGCAGCTCCCAGACAGGGGGTCAGCCCCAGCATTTT.

This sequence joins TRBV27 and TRBJ2-1; no clear D. The CDR3 spans 16 residues. The germline V and J ends were trimmed by 2 bases and 6 bases, with 17 bases remaining between them. Germline V lookup: CDR1 MNHEY, CDR2 SMNVEV (reference sequence). CDR3 in amino acids: CASSLLSAKPGNEQFF. Written as DNA, the CDR3 is TGTGCCAGCAGTTTACTCAGTGCTAAACCGGGCAATGAGCAGTTCTTC.

V gene TRBV4-1 combines with J gene TRBJ2-6, with 15 bases identical to TRBD2. Trimming removed 2 bases from V and 0 bases from J; junction bases left unmatched: 8. Germline values: CDR1 MGHRA, CDR2 YSYEKL. This CDR3 region has 21 residues. CDR3 amino acids: CASSQLRTSGRVPSGANVLTF. In nucleotides, the CDR3 is TGCGCCAGCAGCCAACTCAGGACTAGCGGGAGGGTCCCCTCTGGGGCCAACGTCCTGACTTTC.

The chain combines TRBV2 with TRBJ1-1; D is undetermined. Germline V CDR1 and CDR2: SNHLY, FYNNEI. This CDR3 is 15 amino acids long. V shed 1 base and J shed 8 bases, with 17 bases lying between them. CDR3 nucleotides: TGTGCCAGCAGTGAAGAGCGGAGCCCTGAAACCGAAGCTTTCTTT. Its protein product is CASSEERSPETEAFF.

The CDR3 DNA reads as TGTGCCAGCAGCCCCTCCGCAGACAGTTCGCCGGATACGCAGTATTTT. Protein sequence: CASSPSADSSPDTQYF. V is TRBV4-2 and J is TRBJ2-3, with D possibly TRBD1 on 5 matching bases. The germline CDR1 and CDR2 sequences are LGHNA and YNFKEQ. This CDR3 has 16 amino acids. The germline V and J ends were trimmed by 4 bases and 6 bases, with 20 bases remaining between them.

The chain couples TRBV7-3 to TRBJ1-6; maybe TRBD1 (6 bases). The CDR3 spans 17 residues. Germline CDR1 reads SGHTA; CDR2 reads FQGTGA. V was shortened by 1 base and J by 5 bases, with 15 bases between the two germline ends. The DNA for the CDR3 is TGTGCCAGCAGCTTAAGTCCCAGGGGAATTAATAATTCACCCCTCCACTTT. It codes for CASSLSPRGINNSPLHF.

The chain combines TRBV4-3 with TRBJ2-3, with 15 positions matching TRBD2. The CDR3 is 18 amino acids. Unmatched junction bases numbered 2, after V lost 1 base and J lost 0 bases. CDR1 is LGHNA, CDR2 YSLEER, per germline. The DNA for the CDR3 is TGCGCCAGCAGCCAAGGGACTAGCGGGGGGGTGAGCACAGATACGCAGTATTTT. This codes for CASSQGTSGGVSTDTQYF.

The chain couples TRBV5-1 to TRBJ1-1, with TRBD1 as a possible D gene (6 bases). Germline loops: CDR1 SGHRS, CDR2 YFSETQ. V was trimmed by 1 base and J by 3 bases, leaving 19 bases between them. The CDR3 consists of 17 residues. The CDR3 loop reads CASSLRGLDSVHTEAFF. CDR3 sequence (DNA): TGCGCCAGCAGCTTGAGAGGACTGGACAGCGTTCACACTGAAGCTTTCTTT.

This rearrangement joins TRBV7-9 to TRBJ1-4, with D perhaps matching TRBD1 (6 bases). Trimming left V 4 bases short and J 5 bases short, with 17 bases between. CDR3 length: 16 residues. CDR1 is SEHNR, CDR2 FQNEAQ, per germline (reference sequence). CDR3 region: CASSSPTGTLNEKLFF. Here the CDR3 DNA reads TGTGCCAGCAGCTCCCCTACCGGGACACTAAATGAAAAACTGTTTTTT.

V is TRBV19 and J is TRBJ1-5, with D uncertain. The length of the CDR3 is 14 residues. V gave up 5 bases and J gave up 0 bases, with 8 bases separating them. The germline V gene has CDR1 LNHDA and CDR2 SQIVND (reference sequence). The CDR3 region has the DNA TGTGCCAGTAGTCTGGCAGATAGCAATCAGCCCCAGCATTTT. Protein: CASSLADSNQPQHF.

This rearrangement joins TRBV5-4 to TRBJ2-4; TRBD1 matches at 9 bases. The germline V gene encodes CDR1 SGHNT and CDR2 YYREEE (reference sequence). V dropped 4 bases and J dropped 10; count of bases not matched to a gene: 6. The CDR3 runs 13 residues. The CDR3 region is CASSVDRGSIQYF. Written as DNA, the CDR3 is TGTGCCAGCAGCGTGGACAGGGGCTCAATTCAGTACTTC.

Only a few counts were recorded for this clone. The chain recombines TRBV30 with TRBJ1-1; the match to TRBD1 covers 9 bases. This CDR3 has 16 amino acids. The germline V gene encodes CDR1 GTSNPN and CDR2 SVGIG (reference sequence). J lost 3 bases, V lost 3 bases, and 11 bases had no gene match. CDR3: CAWSPGTGHRDTEAFF. The CDR3 bases are TGTGCCTGGAGCCCGGGGACAGGGCATCGGGACACTGAAGCTTTCTTT.

This chain uses TRBV19 with TRBJ2-3, with D perhaps TRBD2 (5 bases). From germline, CDR1 is LNHDA and CDR2 SQIVND (reference sequence). This CDR3 region has 15 residues. V was trimmed by 2 bases and J by 2 bases, leaving 11 bases between them. The CDR3 region has the DNA TGTGCCAGTAGTATACGACGGGGAGACACAGATACGCAGTATTTT. Protein product: CASSIRRGDTDTQYF.

The J gene is TRBJ1-6, the V gene TRBV27; unclear D gene. The CDR3 is 15 amino acids. The ends were cut back, 1 base at V and 7 bases at J, with 11 bases in the middle. The germline V gene encodes CDR1 MNHEY and CDR2 SMNVEV (reference sequence). DNA for the CDR3: TGTGCCAGCAGTTTATTTGTGTCGCTAAATTCACCCCTCCACTTT. Its translation is CASSLFVSLNSPLHF.

The chain combines TRBV19 with TRBJ2-3, with D unresolved. The V end lost 2 bases, the J end lost 2 bases, and 5 bases lay between the germline ends. CDR3 length: 13 amino acids. Germline CDR1 is LNHDA and CDR2 is SQIVND (reference sequence). CDR3: CASSIQDTDTQYF. CDR3 DNA: TGTGCCAGTAGTATACAGGACACAGATACGCAGTATTTT.

The rearrangement joins TRBV14 to TRBJ1-2; D remains ambiguous. The V gene's germline CDR1 is SGHDN and CDR2 FVKESK. Trimming shortened V by 1 base and J by 4 bases, and 4 bases separated the two germline ends. The CDR3 covers 12 residues. CDR3 sequence: CASSQGAYGYTF. As DNA, the CDR3 is TGTGCCAGCAGCCAAGGAGCCTATGGCTACACCTTC.

This clone showed up just a few times. The chain joins TRBV6-1 to TRBJ1-2; no reliable D call. CDR3 length: 12 residues. V was shortened by 7 bases and J by 4 bases, with 10 bases between the two germline ends. The germline V gene has CDR1 MNHNS and CDR2 SASEGT. CDR3 DNA: TGTGCCAGCACTAGAGGCAGCTATGGCTACACCTTC. Amino acid sequence: CASTRGSYGYTF.

V is TRBV7-9 and J is TRBJ2-5; possibly TRBD1 or TRBD2 for D (5 bases each). Trimming stripped 5 bases from V and 4 bases from J, with 14 bases between. Germline V gene data show CDR1 as SEHNR and CDR2 as FQNEAQ (reference sequence). The CDR3 has 14 amino acids. The CDR3, as DNA: TGTGCCAGCAGCCGAGGGGAATCGAGAGAGACCCAGTACTTC. It codes for CASSRGESRETQYF.

This clone appeared a few times. This chain uses TRBV25-1 with TRBJ2-3; 9 nucleotides align to TRBD2. V lost 5 bases to trimming and J lost 5 bases; unmatched junction nucleotides: 5. CDR1 is MGHDK and CDR2 is SYGVNS in the germline V gene. This CDR3 spans 14 amino acids. The CDR3 nucleotides are TGTGCCAGCAGTCCCCTAGCGGGGATAGATACGCAGTATTTT. Amino acids: CASSPLAGIDTQYF.

This clone turned up a few times. The chain carries TRBV5-6 and TRBJ1-4; D is unclear. The CDR3 consists of 15 residues. Trimming shortened V by 4 bases and J by 6 bases, and 16 bases separated the two germline ends. Germline V CDR1 and CDR2: SGHDT, YYEEEE. The DNA for the CDR3 is TGTGCCAGCAGCCACCGTGGGTCAGTTGATGAAAAACTGTTTTTT. This gives the protein CASSHRGSVDEKLFF.

This chain connects TRBV28 to TRBJ2-2, with no clear D. Germline V gene lookup returns CDR1 MDHEN and CDR2 SYDVKM. V was cut by 2 bases and J by 1 base, with 8 bases left in between. The CDR3 has 15 residues. DNA of the CDR3: TGTGCCAGCAGTTTAGCACAGTTGAACACCGGGGAGCTGTTTTTT. Residues: CASSLAQLNTGELFF.

A note on this clone: This may come from a read error, since a much larger clone is one base off. The chain combines TRBV7-8 with TRBJ2-3; D unclear. CDR1 SGHVS and CDR2 FQNEAQ come from the germline V gene. CDR3 length: 12 residues. Trimming cost V 5 bases and J 1 base, with 4 bases left between them. The CDR3 DNA follows: TGTGCCAGCAGCACCCGCACAGATACGCAGTATTTT. It specifies CASSTRTDTQYF.

The rearrangement links TRBV7-9 to TRBJ2-7; D is possibly TRBD1 (6 bases). This CDR3 spans 15 amino acids. Trimming pared 2 bases from V and 4 bases from J, leaving 15 bases between. Germline CDR1 and CDR2: SEHNR and FQNEAQ (reference sequence). The CDR3 DNA follows: TGTGCCAGCAGCTTACCTACCGGGACACAATACGAGCAGTACTTC. Its protein is CASSLPTGTQYEQYF.

The rearrangement uses TRBV5-1 and TRBJ2-5, with D unresolved. Deletions cut 3 bases from V and 5 bases from J, with 17 bases between. The length of the CDR3 is 15 residues. Germline V gene data show CDR1 as SGHRS and CDR2 as YFSETQ. Here the CDR3 reads CASSSTNPWLETQYF. The DNA for the CDR3 is TGCGCCAGCAGCTCCACAAACCCCTGGTTGGAGACCCAGTACTTC. Combining the CDR3 with reference TRBV5-1 and TRBJ2-5 gives the whole variable domain KAGVTQTPRYLIKTRGQQVTLSCSPISGHRSVSWYQQTPGQGLQFLFEYFSETQRNKGNFPGRFSGRQFSNSRSEMNVSTLELGDSALYLCASSSTNPWLETQYFGPGTRLLVL.

J is TRBJ2-1 and V is TRBV11-2; D unresolved. Per the germline V gene, CDR1 is SGHAT and CDR2 is FQNNGV. The CDR3 runs 12 residues. V was clipped by 5 bases and J by 4 bases, with 6 bases between them. The DNA of the CDR3 is TGTGCCAGCAGCGCCGGATACAATGAGCAGTTCTTC. As protein: CASSAGYNEQFF.

The chain combines TRBV11-2 with TRBJ1-1; 7 nucleotides align to TRBD1. The CDR3 covers 15 residues. Germline CDR1 and CDR2: SGHAT and FQNNGV. Trimming removed 5 bases from V and 6 bases from J; junction bases left unmatched: 12. The DNA for the CDR3 is TGTGCCAGCAGCACCCGACAGGGACAAGGGGCTGAAGCTTTCTTT. Protein sequence: CASSTRQGQGAEAFF.

This clone was observed a handful of times. The rearrangement uses TRBV6-4 and TRBJ1-5, with a possible D match to TRBD1 (5 bases). Germline CDR1 is MRHNA and CDR2 is SNTAGT. There are 13 residues in the CDR3. Trimming removed 5 bases at V and 8 bases at J, with 13 bases between. Here the CDR3 DNA reads TGTGCCAGCAGTCTAGACAGCGTCAAGCCCCAGCATTTT. Translation: CASSLDSVKPQHF.

The chain carries TRBV7-8 and TRBJ2-5, with D perhaps matching TRBD1 or TRBD2 (5 bases each). Germline loops: CDR1 SGHVS, CDR2 FQNEAQ. Trimming cost V 5 bases and J 3 bases, with 13 bases left between them. CDR3 size: 14 residues. Here the CDR3 reads CASSTGPTEETQYF. DNA of the CDR3: TGTGCCAGCAGCACGGGACCGACGGAAGAGACCCAGTACTTC.